The clone carrying this T cell receptor (beta chain) was counted only a few times. This sample is drawn from a study of T cell changes during pregnancy in multiple sclerosis. Assay: immunoSEQ multiplex PCR; the TCRdb copy retains only in-frame clones and omits some. The sample includes 25,000 to 35,000 clones, 89% seen only once; the top ten take about 11%. CDR1 and CDR2 from the germline V gene are MDHEN and SYDVKM. This CDR3 is built from 15 residues. With 8 bases removed from V and 3 bases from J, the gap between germline ends came to 16 bases. The sequencing here drew on CD8+ T cells from peripheral blood mononuclear cells, taken in the second trimester of pregnancy. This chain uses TRBV28 with TRBJ2-2; TRBD1 is a possible D gene (6 bases). This receptor was obtained from a female donor with multiple sclerosis, enrolled in a pregnancy study. CDR3 protein: CASLLMTGHTGELFF. For the CDR3, the DNA is TGTGCCAGCCTCTTAATGACAGGACACACCGGGGAGCTGTTTTTT.